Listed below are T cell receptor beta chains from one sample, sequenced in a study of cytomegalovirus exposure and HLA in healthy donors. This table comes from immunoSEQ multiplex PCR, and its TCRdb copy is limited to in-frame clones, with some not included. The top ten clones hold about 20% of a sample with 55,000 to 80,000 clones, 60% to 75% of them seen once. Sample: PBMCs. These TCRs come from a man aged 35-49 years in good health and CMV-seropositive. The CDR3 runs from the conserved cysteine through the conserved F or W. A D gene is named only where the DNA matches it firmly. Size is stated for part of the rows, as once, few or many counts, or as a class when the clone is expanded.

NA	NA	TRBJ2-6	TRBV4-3	TGCGCCAGCAGCCAAGAGCCGGGGTCTGGGGCCAACGTCCTGACTTTC	CASSQEPGSGANVLTF
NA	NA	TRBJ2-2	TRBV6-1	TGTGCCAGCTATATAACAGTTAACACCGGGGAGCTGTTTTTT	CASYITVNTGELFF
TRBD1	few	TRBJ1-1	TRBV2	TGTGCCAGCACCGGGACAGGGGGCTTCACTGAAGCTTTCTTT	CASTGTGGFTEAFF
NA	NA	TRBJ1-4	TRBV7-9	TGTGCCAGCAGCTTAGTGGGGGGGCCCTTCGTTACTAATGAAAAACTGTTTTTT	CASSLVGGPFVTNEKLFF
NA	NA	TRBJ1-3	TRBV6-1	TGTGCCAGCAGTGAAACGGGGAGCTCTGGAAACACCATATATTTT	CASSETGSSGNTIYF
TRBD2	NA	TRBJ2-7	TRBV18	TGTGCCAGCTCACCATACCTAGCGGAGGGCGAGCAGTACTTC	CASSPYLAEGEQYF
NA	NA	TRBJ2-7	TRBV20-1	TGCAGTGCTAGTGGGACACCGGGCCTAAGCTTC	CSASGTPGLSF
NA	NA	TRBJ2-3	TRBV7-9	TGTTCCAGCAGCTTACCTCGGGATACGCAGTATTTT	CSSSLPRDTQYF
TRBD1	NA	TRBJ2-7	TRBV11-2	TGTGCCAGCACCGATCAGACAGGGCCTTCCTACGAGCAGTACTTC	CASTDQTGPSYEQYF
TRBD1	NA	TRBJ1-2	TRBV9	TGTGCCAGCAGCGCAGGAACCGGGACAGGGGGGTACTATGGCTACACCTTC	CASSAGTGTGGYYGYTF
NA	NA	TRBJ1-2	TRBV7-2	TGTGCCAGCAGCTTACAAGGGGTTGGCTACACCTTC	CASSLQGVGYTF
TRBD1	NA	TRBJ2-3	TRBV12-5	TGTGCTAGTGGTTTGCCTGCAGGGGGTACGCAGTATTTT	CASGLPAGGTQYF
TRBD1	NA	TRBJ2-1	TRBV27	TGTGCCAGCAGTCCTCTCACACAGGGGTTCGGCAATGAGCAGTTCTTC	CASSPLTQGFGNEQFF
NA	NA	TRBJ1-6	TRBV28	TGTGCCAGCAGTTTTGCGGGTGGCTCCTATAATTCACCCCTCCACTTT	CASSFAGGSYNSPLHF
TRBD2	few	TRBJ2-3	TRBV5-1	TGCGCCAGCAGCTTGGGAGCTAGCGGTTCAGATACGCAGTATTTT	CASSLGASGSDTQYF
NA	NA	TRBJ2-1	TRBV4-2	TGTGCCAGCAGCCAAGGGGAGGGGGGCGGGGTGGGTAATGAGCAGTTCTTC	CASSQGEGGGVGNEQFF
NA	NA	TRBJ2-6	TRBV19	TGTGCCAGTAGTTTGCGGAGGGCTGGGGCCAACGTCCTGACTTTC	CASSLRRAGANVLTF
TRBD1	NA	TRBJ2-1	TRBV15	TGTGCCACCAGCACTCCCACAGGGGGCGTAGGCAATGAGCAGTTCTTC	CATSTPTGGVGNEQFF
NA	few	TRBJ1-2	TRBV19	TGTGCCAGTAGTATAGCCCAGGTGGGCTATGGCTACACCTTC	CASSIAQVGYGYTF
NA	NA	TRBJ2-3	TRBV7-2	TGTGCCAGCAGCCAAGACAAGGCAAGTACGCAGTATTTT	CASSQDKASTQYF
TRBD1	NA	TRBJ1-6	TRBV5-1	TGCGCCAGCAGCGACGACCCCAGGGGGTGGAATTCACCCCTCCACTTT	CASSDDPRGWNSPLHF
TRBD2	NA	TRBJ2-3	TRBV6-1	TGTGCCAGCAGTGAAGCTTCTAGCGGGGGAGTATCAGATACGCAGTATTTT	CASSEASSGGVSDTQYF
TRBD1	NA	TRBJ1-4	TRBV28	TGTGCCAGCAGCGGACAGGGAGATTTCGGAACTAATGAAAAACTGTTTTTT	CASSGQGDFGTNEKLFF
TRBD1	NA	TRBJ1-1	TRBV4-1	TGCGCCAGCAGCCGCGGACAGGGGGCGATCTCTGAAGCTTTCTTT	CASSRGQGAISEAFF
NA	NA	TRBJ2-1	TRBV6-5	TGTGCCAGCAGTTACTCGGGGAGATTCAATGAGCAGTTCTTC	CASSYSGRFNEQFF
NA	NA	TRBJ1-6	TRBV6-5	TGTGCCAGCAGCCAAGCAGGGGTGAGAGATTCACCCCTCCACTTT	CASSQAGVRDSPLHF
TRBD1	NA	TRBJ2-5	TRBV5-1	TGCGCCAGCAGCTTGGGGCAGACAGGGATGGGGGAGACCCAGTACTTC	CASSLGQTGMGETQYF
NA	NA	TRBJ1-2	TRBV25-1	TGTGCCAGCGAGGGATGGGCAGTCGGGCGGCTTGGCTACACCTTC	CASEGWAVGRLGYTF
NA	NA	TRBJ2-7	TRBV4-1	TGCGCCAGCTCCGGGACATTAGCCTACGAGCAGTACTTC	CASSGTLAYEQYF
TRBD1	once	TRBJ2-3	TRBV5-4	TGTGCCAGCAGCATCAGGGGGCAAGATACGCAGTATTTT	CASSIRGQDTQYF
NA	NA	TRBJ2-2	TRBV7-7	TGTGCTAGCAGCTTAGCTCTCACCGGGGAGCTGTTTTTT	CASSLALTGELFF
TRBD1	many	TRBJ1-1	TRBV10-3	TGTGCCATCCGTGGGGACAACTCGGACAGGGGGCGTAAAGTAGCTTTCTTT	CAIRGDNSDRGRKVAFF
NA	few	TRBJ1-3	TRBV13	TGTGCCAGCAGTCAGGAGGGCACTGGAAACACCATATATTTT	CASSQEGTGNTIYF
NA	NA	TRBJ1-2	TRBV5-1	TGCGCCAGCAGCTTGGTGAGCGGGGTGGGGGACTATGGCTACACCTTC	CASSLVSGVGDYGYTF
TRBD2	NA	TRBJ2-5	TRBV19	TGTGCCAGTAGTAGAGACCCGACTAGCCCCCAAGAGACCCAGTACTTC	CASSRDPTSPQETQYF
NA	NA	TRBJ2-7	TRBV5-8	TGTGCCAGCAGCTTGGATCTAAACGAGCAGTACTTC	CASSLDLNEQYF
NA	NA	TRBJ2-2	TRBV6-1	TGTGCCAGCAGTGGAAAGACAAACCGGAACACCGGGGAGCTGTTTTTT	CASSGKTNRNTGELFF
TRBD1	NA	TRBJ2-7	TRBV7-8	TGTGCCAGCAGCTTATCCCTCAGGGGGATGGACGAGCAGTACTTC	CASSLSLRGMDEQYF
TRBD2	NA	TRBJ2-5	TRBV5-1	TGCGCCAGCAGCAACTGGGAGGGTCTTCAAGAGACCCAGTACTTC	CASSNWEGLQETQYF
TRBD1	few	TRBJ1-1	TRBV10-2	TGCGCCAGCAGTGAGATGGGACAGACTGAAGCTTTCTTT	CASSEMGQTEAFF